This TCR beta chain was sequenced during a study of T cells in Graves' hyperthyroidism and ophthalmopathy. TCR beta CDR3 sequences were amplified from RNA transcripts. The HTBI primer set drove a first-round RT-PCR of the TCR CDR3. TCRdb re-analysed the multiplex PCR reads in MiXCR, keeping a single row per CDR3 protein. The data hold around 200,000 distinct CDR3 sequences, with over 15% observed a single time. Findings and limits, study-wide: The majority of expanded thyroid clonotypes above 0.001 also appeared in blood.

Germline V lookup: CDR1 SGHRS, CDR2 YFSETQ. With V trimmed by 4 bases and J by 3 bases, 5 bases remained unmatched. The CDR3 loop spans 15 amino acids. This clonotype was observed many times. Its matching antigen is unknown. The clonotype was recovered from a woman aged 45-60 years with Graves' hyperthyroidism. The sequenced sample was blood. V is TRBV5-1 and J is TRBJ1-5, with TRBD1 matching 9 bases. The CDR3 reads CASSLGQGYNQPQHF. The CDR3, as DNA: TGCGCCAGCAGCCTCGGACAGGGGTACAATCAGCCCCAGCATTTT.